These 21 T cell receptor beta chains share one sample of origin, sequenced in a study of graft-versus-host responses after intestinal transplantation. Profiled with immunoSEQ multiplex PCR; TCRdb holds only in-frame clones, not every one. The sample contains just over 20,000 clones, 85% to 95% of which appear only once. This material consisted of PBMCs, taken roughly 260 days after intestinal transplant. The receptors originated from a human patient who received an intestinal transplant, so some T cells may come from the graft donor.

The chain joins TRBV11-2 to TRBJ2-5, with TRBD1 matching 10 bases. The J call may be incorrect, as the DNA end agrees better with TRBJ2-7. The CDR3 runs to 16 residues. Germline-derived CDR1 and CDR2 are SGHAT and FQNNGV. The CDR3 sequence: CASSIPSGTGESEQYF. The CDR3 DNA reads as TGTGCCAGCAGCATTCCTTCCGGGACAGGGGAATCCGAGCAGTACTTC.

The chain is built from TRBV6-5 and TRBJ1-5; no clear D. Trimming took 8 bases from V and 4 from J, leaving 12 bases between them. This CDR3 has 13 residues. Germline lookup yields CDR1 MNHEY and CDR2 SVGAGI. The CDR3 nucleotides read TGTGCCAGCTCGAGCGGGGAGAATCAGCCCCAGCATTTT. Protein: CASSSGENQPQHF.

The chain is built from TRBV6-5 and TRBJ1-2; no definite D call. The CDR3 extends over 13 amino acids. Germline V lookup: CDR1 MNHEY, CDR2 SVGAGI. Trimming shortened V by 6 bases and J by 2 bases, and 10 bases separated the two germline ends. The CDR3, as DNA: TGTGCCAGCAGGACGACGTCCAACTATGGCTACACCTTC. This translates into CASRTTSNYGYTF.

This clone was observed a handful of times. The V and J genes are TRBV7-8 and TRBJ2-1, with 8 bases aligning to TRBD2. Unmatched junction bases numbered 10, after V lost 2 bases and J lost 7 bases. The CDR3 loop spans 16 amino acids. Germline V gives CDR1 SGHVS, CDR2 FQNEAQ. The CDR3 sequence is CASSLTGLGRDNEQFF. In DNA, the CDR3 is TGTGCCAGCAGCTTAACGGGACTAGGACGAGATAATGAGCAGTTCTTC.

This chain links TRBV19 with TRBJ1-1; D may be TRBD1 (5 bases). The V end was cut by 5 bases, the J end by 4 bases, with 14 bases between. The CDR3 has 14 amino acids. Per the germline V gene, CDR1 is LNHDA and CDR2 is SQIVND (reference sequence). DNA for the CDR3: TGTGCCAGTAGTTTGGGTGCAGGGAGCACTGAAGCTTTCTTT. Translated: CASSLGAGSTEAFF.

This rearrangement joins TRBV28 to TRBJ1-4; maybe TRBD1 (5 bases). The germline CDR1 and CDR2 sequences are MDHEN and SYDVKM. CDR3 length: 11 residues. V lost 2 bases to trimming and J lost 14 bases, with 9 bases between them. The CDR3 DNA reads TGTGCCAGCAGTTTAAGGGGATATCTGTTTTTT. The encoded protein is CASSLRGYLFF.

This sequence joins TRBV6-4 and TRBJ1-5; possible D gene TRBD1, 6 bases. This CDR3 is 16 amino acids long. V was cut by 6 bases and J by 1 base, with 16 bases left in between. The V gene's germline CDR1 is MRHNA and CDR2 SNTAGT. Written as DNA, the CDR3 is TGTGCCAGCAGCCCCCGGGACAAAGGCAGCAATCAGCCCCAGCATTTT. Amino acids: CASSPRDKGSNQPQHF.

The J gene is TRBJ2-1, the V gene TRBV5-1; 11 bases agree with TRBD2. V gave up 1 base and J gave up 9 bases; unmatched junction bases: 6. Germline V gene sequence: CDR1 SGHRS, CDR2 YFSETQ. This CDR3 region has 15 residues. The CDR3, as DNA: TGCGCCAGCAGCTTGACTAGCGGGAGCCACAGTGAGCAGTTCTTC. It yields the protein CASSLTSGSHSEQFF. The entire variable domain, with the rest obtained from reference TRBV5-1 and TRBJ2-1, is as follows: KAGVTQTPRYLIKTRGQQVTLSCSPISGHRSVSWYQQTPGQGLQFLFEYFSETQRNKGNFPGRFSGRQFSNSRSEMNVSTLELGDSALYLCASSLTSGSHSEQFFGPGTRLTVL.

The chain links TRBV30 to TRBJ2-7; D remains ambiguous. CDR3 length: 13 amino acids. Trimming shortened V by 2 bases and J by 4 bases, and 12 bases separated the two germline ends. The germline V gene encodes CDR1 GTSNPN and CDR2 SVGIG (reference sequence). The CDR3 sequence: CAWSMAIGYEQYF. In DNA form, the CDR3 reads TGTGCCTGGAGTATGGCGATCGGATACGAGCAGTACTTC.

The rearrangement joins TRBV2 to TRBJ1-1; D ambiguous. CDR1 and CDR2 (germline): SNHLY, FYNNEI. This CDR3 has 13 residues. Trimming shortened V by 2 bases and J by 4 bases, and 8 bases separated the two germline ends. The CDR3 reads CASSENGPTEAFF. The CDR3 DNA is TGTGCCAGCAGTGAAAACGGCCCCACTGAAGCTTTCTTT.

The chain is built from TRBV29-1 and TRBJ1-2, with 8 nucleotides matching TRBD1. CDR3 length: 13 residues. V lost 7 bases, J lost 1 base, and 5 bases stayed unmatched. Looked up from germline, CDR1 is SQVTM and CDR2 is ANQGSEA. CDR3 bases: TGCAGCGCCCGGACAGGGATTAACTATGGCTACACCTTC. This translates into CSARTGINYGYTF.

The chain carries TRBV4-1 and TRBJ2-7; TRBD1 aligns across 8 bases. With V trimmed by 0 bases and J by 1 base, 11 bases remained unmatched. The V gene's germline CDR1 is MGHRA and CDR2 YSYEKL. This CDR3 has 18 amino acids. The CDR3 loop reads CASSQDSGQGANSYEQYF. The CDR3 bases are TGCGCCAGCAGCCAAGATTCTGGGCAGGGGGCCAATTCCTACGAGCAGTACTTC.

This clone occurred once. The chain recombines TRBV4-1 with TRBJ2-6, with D hard to call. Germline V gene lookup returns CDR1 MGHRA and CDR2 YSYEKL. The CDR3 is 16 residues long. V lost 1 base, J lost 0 bases, and 7 bases lay in between. CDR3 in DNA: TGCGCCAGCAGCCAAGGAGGACGCTCTGGGGCCAACGTCCTGACTTTC. Encoded protein: CASSQGGRSGANVLTF.

The V gene is TRBV18, the J gene TRBJ2-3; 9 bases agree with TRBD2. The germline gives CDR1 KGHSH, CDR2 LQKENI. The ends lost 5 bases at V and 4 bases at J; junction bases unmatched: 16. The CDR3 consists of 18 residues. CDR3: CASSSEDPQREVSDTQYF. The CDR3 DNA reads as TGTGCCAGCTCATCAGAGGACCCCCAGCGGGAGGTCTCAGATACGCAGTATTTT.

The chain uses TRBV5-4 and TRBJ2-7, with D possibly TRBD2 on 6 matching bases. V lost 8 bases, J lost 3 bases, and 21 bases lay in between. The V gene's germline CDR1 is SGHNT and CDR2 YYREEE (reference sequence). This CDR3 contains 15 residues. The CDR3 loop is CASSESPSADYEQYF. CDR3 sequence (DNA): TGTGCCAGTTCCGAATCTCCTAGCGCCGACTACGAGCAGTACTTC.

J is TRBJ2-4 and V is TRBV7-6, with D hard to call. Germline V gives CDR1 SGHVS, CDR2 FNYEAQ. CDR3 length equals 14 residues. With 5 bases removed from V and 8 bases from J, the gap between germline ends came to 16 bases. CDR3 residues: CASSPSISKDIQYF. The CDR3 region has the DNA TGTGCCAGCAGCCCCTCGATTTCGAAGGACATTCAGTACTTC.

This sequence joins TRBV27 and TRBJ1-1; weak D call: TRBD1 (6 bases). V dropped 10 bases and J dropped 4 bases, with 25 bases sitting between them. Germline loops: CDR1 MNHEY, CDR2 SMNVEV (reference sequence). This CDR3 has 16 residues. CDR3 DNA: TGTGCCACCGAACGTGGGGGGCTTAACGGAGGCACTGAAGCTTTCTTT. As protein: CATERGGLNGGTEAFF.

V gene TRBV28 combines with J gene TRBJ2-7; D is perhaps TRBD1 or TRBD2 (5 bases each). Germline loops: CDR1 MDHEN, CDR2 SYDVKM. The CDR3 extends over 12 amino acids. Deletions cut 2 bases from V and 3 bases from J, with 5 bases between. The CDR3 nucleotides are TGTGCCAGCAGTTTAGGGGGCTACGAGCAGTACTTC. Protein: CASSLGGYEQYF.

The chain is built from TRBV5-3 and TRBJ2-1; 9 bases are shared with TRBD2. TRBV5-3 is identified as an open reading frame with a role that is uncertain. V was pared by 0 bases and J by 0 bases, with 10 bases of the junction left unmatched. The CDR3 sequence is 19 residues long. The CDR3 nucleotides are TGTGCCAGAAGCTTGGTTGGGCGGACTAGCGACAGCTCCTACAATGAGCAGTTCTTC. It codes for CARSLVGRTSDSSYNEQFF.

The J gene is TRBJ2-5, the V gene TRBV6-1; D unclear. This CDR3 contains 15 residues. V was shortened by 0 bases and J by 5 bases, with 13 bases between the two germline ends. Germline V gene data show CDR1 as MNHNS and CDR2 as SASEGT. CDR3 sequence reads: CASSEANSGFETQYF. The CDR3 coding sequence is TGTGCCAGCAGTGAAGCTAACTCAGGTTTTGAGACCCAGTACTTC.

J is TRBJ2-7 and V is TRBV4-1; 7 bases fit TRBD2. Per the germline V gene, CDR1 is MGHRA and CDR2 is YSYEKL. The CDR3 is 14 amino acids. J gave up 4 bases and V 3 bases, and 6 bases lay outside the gene matches. The CDR3: CASSHPSGEYEQYF. CDR3 bases: TGCGCCAGCAGCCACCCTAGCGGCGAATACGAGCAGTACTTC.